Shown below are 5 T cell receptor beta chains from a single sample sequenced in a study of T-cell reconstitution after alpha-beta-depleted transplantation in children. The library targeted TCRbeta and was prepared with unique molecular identifiers. TCRdb processed the PCR reads anew with MiXCR; each CDR3 protein has one entry. The data contain over 150,000 distinct CDR3 sequences, 5.5% to 7% of them singletons. This specimen consisted of PBMCs, obtained before TCRalphabeta/CD19-depleted stem cell transplant. The receptor set was obtained from a girl less than two years old with combined immunodeficiency, due to receive a stem cell transplant.

In this sample, this clonotype turned up a few times. This chain links TRBV20-1 with TRBJ2-7; 14 positions match TRBD2. The trim removed 5 bases at V and 2 bases at J, leaving 5 bases unmatched. This CDR3 has 15 amino acids. Looked up from germline, CDR1 is DFQATT and CDR2 is SNEGSKA (reference sequence). In nucleotides, the CDR3 is TGCAGTGCTGGGAGACTAGCGGGGGGGGCCTACGAGCAGTACTTC. Protein product: CSAGRLAGGAYEQYF.

This clonotype was seen ten or more times. This chain connects TRBV10-3 to TRBJ2-3; a weak D match, TRBD1 (5 bases). The CDR3 consists of 15 residues. The germline CDR1 and CDR2 sequences are ENHRY and SYGVKD. V was clipped by 6 bases and J by 4 bases, with 17 bases between them. CDR3 nucleotides: TGTGCCATCAGCGTCAGGGTAATCCCCGCAGATACGCAGTATTTT. Protein sequence: CAISVRVIPADTQYF.

This clonotype was recorded a few times. The rearrangement joins TRBV12-3 or TRBV12-4 to TRBJ1-2; TRBD1 is a possible D gene (5 bases). The CDR3 extends over 15 amino acids. Trimming pared 1 base from V and 8 bases from J, leaving 17 bases between. This CDR3 reads CASSLVGGRAGGYTF. The CDR3, as DNA: TGTGCCAGCAGTTTAGTCGGAGGCAGGGCGGGAGGCTACACCTTC.

This sequence joins TRBV3-1 and TRBJ1-5; TRBD1 matches 7 bases. This CDR3 is 16 amino acids long. V lost 4 bases to trimming and J lost 9 bases; unmatched junction nucleotides: 15. CDR1 LGHDT and CDR2 YNNKEL come from the germline V gene (reference sequence). The chain's CDR3 is CASSPKFSGGKGPQHF. In nucleotides, the CDR3 is TGTGCCAGCAGCCCAAAGTTTTCAGGGGGGAAGGGGCCCCAGCATTTT.

This clonotype has at least ten counts. The chain is built from TRBV9 and TRBJ1-1, with D unclear. The CDR3 has 13 amino acids. V lost 4 bases and J lost 5, with 12 bases in between. Germline V gene data show CDR1 as SGDLS and CDR2 as YYNGEE. CDR3 bases: TGTGCCAGCAGCCTCCAACTTGGGACTGAAGCTTTCTTT. It translates to CASSLQLGTEAFF.